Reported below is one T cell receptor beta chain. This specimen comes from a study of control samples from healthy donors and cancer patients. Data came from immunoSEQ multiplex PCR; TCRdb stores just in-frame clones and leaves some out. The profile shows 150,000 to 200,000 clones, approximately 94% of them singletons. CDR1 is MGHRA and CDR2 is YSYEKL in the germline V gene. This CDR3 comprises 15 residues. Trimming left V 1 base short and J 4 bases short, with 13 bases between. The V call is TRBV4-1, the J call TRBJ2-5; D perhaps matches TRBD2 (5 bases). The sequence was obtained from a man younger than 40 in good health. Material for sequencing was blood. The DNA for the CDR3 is TGCGCCAGCAGCCAAGTGGCGGGTGTGGGAGAGACCCAGTACTTC. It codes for CASSQVAGVGETQYF.